This TCR beta chain originates from a study of T cell repertoires in cytomegalovirus infection. Study overall: Researchers turned to recently identified HLA-C-restricted CMV epitopes as well as well-studied HLA-B-restricted ones. CMV infection plus the matching HLA type was flagged by public TCR beta signatures.

The CDR3 covers 13 residues. J gave up 8 bases and V 8 bases, and 7 bases lay outside the gene matches. Per the germline V gene, CDR1 is MNHEY and CDR2 is SVGAGI. TCRdb redid the calling of the reads with MiXCR, one entry per CDR3 protein. The top ten clones hold over 11% of a sample with approximately 910,000 distinct CDR3 sequences, less than 35% of them seen once. This clonotype came up a few times. The target antigen is unknown. Notes on the study in general: Summed frequency of shared TCR beta families picked out CMV carriers who also had the relevant HLA. CMV-specific TCR beta clonotypes restricted by HLA-C were the ones dominating the ex vivo response.

The sequence derives from a human donor in good health (CMV status not recorded). Some clones in this sample may be carry-over from other donors' samples. The specimen was cultured CD8+ T cells from PBMCs, collected from culture after CMV antigen stimulation. The chain has TRBV6-5 and TRBJ1-4, with 8 bases that match TRBD1. The CDR3 spells CASQTGDGEKLFF. The CDR3 DNA reads TGTGCCAGCCAGACAGGGGATGGGGAAAAACTGTTTTTT.